Given below is one T cell receptor (beta chain) in context. Its target is unknown. This sample is part of a study of OX40 agonist ivuxolimab in advanced cancers. In the study overall: Partial responses were observed in three patients, of whom one had hepatocellular carcinoma and two had cutaneous melanoma.

This table comes from immunoSEQ multiplex PCR, and its TCRdb copy is limited to in-frame clones, with some not included. The table shows approximately 75,000 clones, with roughly nine tenths occurring only once. Study outcomes and limitations: Some nonresponders also had low normalized T-cell clonal expansion.

Germline assignment: CDR1 SQVTM and CDR2 ANQGSEA. The CDR3 runs 15 residues. V was clipped by 1 base and J by 2 bases; unmatched bases: 6. People who had autoimmune disease history or systemic immunosuppression were excluded. The sample consisted of CD4+ or CD8+ T cells sorted from blood, taken in a trial of the OX40 agonist ivuxolimab. The V and J genes are TRBV29-1 and TRBJ2-7, with 9 bases matching TRBD2. This clonotype was obtained from an adult with an advanced solid tumor such as melanoma, head and neck, liver or kidney cancer. The CDR3 loop is CSVEGPGLAPYEQYF. The CDR3 DNA reads as TGCAGCGTTGAAGGGCCGGGACTAGCACCCTACGAGCAGTACTTC.